This is a list of T cell receptor beta chains from one sample in a study of control samples from healthy donors and cancer patients. Measured with immunoSEQ multiplex PCR; TCRdb has only the in-frame clones, and not every one. In the table there are about 140,000 clones, about 90% of which are singletons. Sequencing was carried out using blood. The source is a man between 18 and 35 years old in good health. CDR3s include the opening cysteine and the closing phenylalanine or tryptophan. The D gene is left open where the match is weak. Not every row has a clone size; where given, it reads once, few, many or a size class.

>TRBJ2-3|-|TRBV7-3|-
TGTGCCAGCAGCTTGGGGCTCGCGCCAGATACGCAGTATTTT
CASSLGLAPDTQYF
>TRBJ2-3|-|TRBV7-9|TRBD2
TGTGCCAGCAGCCCGCCGGGGGGAGCGGTAGATACGCAGTATTTT
CASSPPGGAVDTQYF
>TRBJ2-5|once|TRBV10-3|-
TGTGCCATCAGTGAGTCGAGTTTAGGGGGAGGCGAGACCCAGTACTTC
CAISESSLGGGETQYF
>TRBJ1-5|-|TRBV10-3|TRBD1
TGTGCCATCAGTGCGATACGAAAGACAGGGGTTTTAAGTCAGCCCCAGCATTTT
CAISAIRKTGVLSQPQHF
>TRBJ1-6|-|TRBV2|-
TGTGCCAGCAGTGATATCGCAGGAACTAATTCACCCCTCCACTTT
CASSDIAGTNSPLHF
>TRBJ1-2|-|TRBV10-3|-
TGTGCCATCAGTGACGGACAGCCTAACTATGGCTACACCTTC
CAISDGQPNYGYTF
>TRBJ1-1|-|TRBV10-1|-
TGCGCCACCCGACCGGGACCGAACACTGAAGCTTTCTTT
CATRPGPNTEAFF
>TRBJ1-2|-|TRBV5-1|TRBD1
TGCGCCAGCAGCGTGGCACCGGGACAGGGGTTGGACTATGGCTACACCTTC
CASSVAPGQGLDYGYTF
>TRBJ1-5|-|TRBV4-1|-
TGCGCCAGCAGCCAAACGGGACCGCCTCTAGATCAGCCCCAGCATTTT
CASSQTGPPLDQPQHF
>TRBJ2-5|-|TRBV5-6|-
TGTGCCAGCAGCTTAGAACCGGACTCCCAAGAGACCCAGTACTTC
CASSLEPDSQETQYF
>TRBJ1-3|-|TRBV9|-
TGTGCCAGCAGCGTATTGACAGGTACTGGAAACACCATATATTTT
CASSVLTGTGNTIYF
>TRBJ2-7|-|TRBV21-1|-
TGTGCCAGCAGCAACTCCCGAAGGACAGGGCCGGACAGGTACTTC
CASSNSRRTGPDRYF
>TRBJ1-2|-|TRBV12-3/TRBV12-4|-
TGTGCCAGCAGTCCGACAGCCTATGGCTACACCTTC
CASSPTAYGYTF
>TRBJ2-3|-|TRBV9|-
TGTGCCAGCAGCGTAGGTTCGAGGGGCAGGACAGATACGCAGTATTTT
CASSVGSRGRTDTQYF
>TRBJ2-7|-|TRBV3-1/TRBV3-2|-
TGTGCCAGCAGCCAAGAGGAAACCTACTACGAGCAGTACTTC
CASSQEETYYEQYF
>TRBJ1-1|few|TRBV27|TRBD1
TGTGCCAGCAGTTTCACAGGACAGGGGAACACTGAAGCTTTCTTT
CASSFTGQGNTEAFF
>TRBJ2-2|-|TRBV5-1|-
TGCGCCAGCAGCTTGGAGCCGGGGGGCCTCACCGGGGAGCTGTTTTTT
CASSLEPGGLTGELFF
>TRBJ1-2|-|TRBV11-2|-
TGTGCCAGCAGCGCCCGGGACGGCTACAACTATGGCTACACCTTC
CASSARDGYNYGYTF
>TRBJ1-6|-|TRBV6-5|-
TGTGCCAGCAGTCTCAGGGGCCCGGATTCACCCCTCCACTTT
CASSLRGPDSPLHF
>TRBJ2-1|-|TRBV5-4|-
TGTGCCAGCAGCTTGGAGGAGCTCACGAGCTCCTACAATGAGCAGTTCTTC
CASSLEELTSSYNEQFF
>TRBJ1-1|-|TRBV5-6|-
TGTGCCAGCACCCGGGGGGCTGAAGCTTTCTTT
CASTRGAEAFF
>TRBJ1-6|-|TRBV11-2|-
TGTGCCAGCTCCCTTAGGGGGACCTATAATTCACCCCTCCACTTT
CASSLRGTYNSPLHF
>TRBJ2-7|-|TRBV7-6|-
TGTGCCAGCAGCTTAGAGGCGGGTTCGGGTTTTCCCTACGGGCAGTACTTC
CASSLEAGSGFPYGQYF
>TRBJ1-5|-|TRBV28|-
TGTGCCAGCAGTCTCCCGACAGACACCCAGCCCCAGCATTTT
CASSLPTDTQPQHF
>TRBJ1-2|-|TRBV7-9|-
TGTGCCAGCAGCTTAGCTCAGCAGGACCTTCTCTATGGCTACACCTTC
CASSLAQQDLLYGYTF
>TRBJ1-6|few|TRBV6-6|TRBD1
TGTGCCAGCAGTCTTTCCGGGACAGATAATTCACCCCTCCACTTT
CASSLSGTDNSPLHF
>TRBJ1-3|-|TRBV9|-
TGTGCCAGCAGCGTACCTCAGGGAAGCTCGGGCTCTGGAAACACCATATATTTT
CASSVPQGSSGSGNTIYF
>TRBJ2-3|-|TRBV30|-
TGTGCCTGGAGTGTAAGTAGACCGGGCACAGATACGCAGTATTTT
CAWSVSRPGTDTQYF
>TRBJ1-2|-|TRBV3-1/TRBV3-2|-
TGTGCCAGCAGCCAGGCTAACTATGGCTACACCTTC
CASSQANYGYTF
>TRBJ1-2|-|TRBV29-1|-
TGCAGCGCGGAAGGGGCACAGACTAACTATGGCTACACCTTC
CSAEGAQTNYGYTF
>TRBJ1-3|-|TRBV18|-
TGTGCCAGCTCACCACTACTGGACAGCTCTGGAAACACCATATATTTT
CASSPLLDSSGNTIYF
>TRBJ1-5|-|TRBV29-1|-
TGCAGCGTTGGACGGGAGAATCAGCCCCAGCATTTT
CSVGRENQPQHF
>TRBJ2-1|-|TRBV6-5|TRBD2
TGTGCCAGCAGTTACTCAACGCGGGGGGCCTACAATGAGCAGTTCTTC
CASSYSTRGAYNEQFF
>TRBJ2-3|-|TRBV3-1/TRBV3-2|-
TGTGCCAGCAGCAGAGGGCGTGGCACAGATACGCAGTATTTT
CASSRGRGTDTQYF
>TRBJ2-7|-|TRBV9|TRBD2
TGTGCCAGCAGCGAAGAAAGCGGGGGGACCGCTGGAAACGAGCAGTACTTC
CASSEESGGTAGNEQYF
>TRBJ1-1|-|TRBV4-2|-
TGTGCCAGCAGCCAAGATACGGGCCTTAACACTGAAGCTTTCTTT
CASSQDTGLNTEAFF
>TRBJ1-2|-|TRBV5-1|-
TGCGCCAGCAGCTCTACAGGGAATATGCGTGGCTACACCTTC
CASSSTGNMRGYTF
>TRBJ1-4|-|TRBV7-2|-
TGTGCCAGCAGCCCTCTCCCGTCTCTCGCTAAGGAAAAACTGTTTTTT
CASSPLPSLAKEKLFF
>TRBJ2-1|-|TRBV28|-
TGTGCCAGCAGTTTAGGGGGGTTCAGCTCCTACAATGAGCAGTTCTTC
CASSLGGFSSYNEQFF
>TRBJ1-1|-|TRBV5-1|TRBD1
TGCGCCAGCAGCGAGGACAGGACGACTGAAGCTTTCTTT
CASSEDRTTEAFF
>TRBJ2-7|-|TRBV6-1|-
TGTGCCAGCAGTGAGGCGGAACCCTACGAGCAGTACTTC
CASSEAEPYEQYF
>TRBJ2-1|-|TRBV6-5|-
TGTGCCAGCAGTATAACGGAGGGCAACAATGAGCAGTTCTTC
CASSITEGNNEQFF
>TRBJ2-3|-|TRBV7-2|-
TGTGCCAGCAGCTACTACAGGACACGCACAGATACGCAGTATTTT
CASSYYRTRTDTQYF
>TRBJ2-2|once|TRBV5-4|TRBD1
TGTGCCAGCAGCTTGGGGACAGGGAACACCGGGGAGCTGTTTTTT
CASSLGTGNTGELFF
>TRBJ2-2|-|TRBV6-6|-
TGTGCCAGCGCCACGGACACTACCAACACCGGGGAGCTGTTTTTT
CASATDTTNTGELFF
>TRBJ2-1|-|TRBV5-1|-
TGCGCCAGCAGCTTGGAAGGGGCGTTGGGGAATGAGCAGTTCTTC
CASSLEGALGNEQFF
>TRBJ1-6|-|TRBV6-5|-
TGTGCCAGCAGGTCTACAAGCTCCTATAATTCACCCCTCCACTTT
CASRSTSSYNSPLHF
>TRBJ1-2|-|TRBV5-6|-
TGTGCCAGCAGCTTGGGCCCTGGAGCTAACTATGGCTACACCTTC
CASSLGPGANYGYTF
>TRBJ1-1|-|TRBV2|-
TGTGCCAGCAGTGAATGGGCAGGGATGAACACTGAAGCTTTCTTT
CASSEWAGMNTEAFF
>TRBJ2-7|once|TRBV14|TRBD2
TGTGCCAGCAGCTTGGGACTAGCGGGAATCTACGAGCAGTACTTC
CASSLGLAGIYEQYF
>TRBJ2-2|once|TRBV7-9|-
TGTGCCAGCAGGAGGACCGGGGAGCTGTTTTTT
CASRRTGELFF
>TRBJ1-1|-|TRBV11-2|TRBD1
TGTGCCAGCAGCTTAGATGCTTGGGGACAGCTAAACACTGAAGCTTTCTTT
CASSLDAWGQLNTEAFF